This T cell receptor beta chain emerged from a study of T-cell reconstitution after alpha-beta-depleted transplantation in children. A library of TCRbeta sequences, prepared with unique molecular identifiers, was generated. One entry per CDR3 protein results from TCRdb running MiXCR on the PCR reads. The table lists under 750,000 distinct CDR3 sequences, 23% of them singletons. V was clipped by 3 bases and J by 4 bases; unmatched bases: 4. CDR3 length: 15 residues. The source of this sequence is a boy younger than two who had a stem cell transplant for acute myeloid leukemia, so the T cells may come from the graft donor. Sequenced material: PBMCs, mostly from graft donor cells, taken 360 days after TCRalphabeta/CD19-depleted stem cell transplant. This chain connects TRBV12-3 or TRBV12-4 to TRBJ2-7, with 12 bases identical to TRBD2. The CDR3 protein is CASSFRLAGEYEQYF. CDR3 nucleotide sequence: TGTGCCAGCAGTTTCAGACTAGCGGGGGAGTACGAGCAGTACTTC.